The entry below gives a single T cell receptor beta chain sequence along with its context. Its antigen is as yet unknown. Only cases whose brain tissue showed the highest T cell transcript signatures were sequenced. Patients received at least one anti-epileptic drug before surgery. Clones were read by immunoSEQ multiplex PCR, and TCRdb kept only the in-frame ones, dropping some. The sample gives around 100,000 clones, approximately 94% of which show up once; 3.8% is in the top ten. Germline V CDR1 and CDR2: SNHLY, FYNNEI. There are 14 residues in the CDR3. Losses at the gene ends were 7 bases for V and 5 bases for J; bases not matched to a gene: 9. The entry originates in a study of brain T cells in children with intractable seizures. General study points: HCMV serostatus was not known, and viral specificity came from CDR3 similarity only. Pre- and post-surgery blood differed in depth, so pre-surgery absences may be undersampling.

The TCR comes from a boy younger than two with hemimegalencephaly and intractable seizures. The material was peripheral blood, obtained at surgery. The chain couples TRBV2 to TRBJ2-5; TRBD2 agrees at 8 bases. CDR3 sequence reads: CASMPGLVEETQYF. CDR3 nucleotide sequence: TGTGCCAGCATGCCGGGACTAGTCGAGGAGACCCAGTACTTC.